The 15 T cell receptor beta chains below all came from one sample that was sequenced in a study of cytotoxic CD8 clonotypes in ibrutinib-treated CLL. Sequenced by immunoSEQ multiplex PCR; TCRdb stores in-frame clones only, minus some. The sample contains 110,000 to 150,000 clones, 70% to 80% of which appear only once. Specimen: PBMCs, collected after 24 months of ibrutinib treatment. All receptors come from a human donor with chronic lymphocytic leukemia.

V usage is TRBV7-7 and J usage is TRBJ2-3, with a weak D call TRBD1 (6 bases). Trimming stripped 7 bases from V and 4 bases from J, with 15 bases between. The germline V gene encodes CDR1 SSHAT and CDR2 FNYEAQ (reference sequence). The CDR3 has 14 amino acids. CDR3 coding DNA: TGTGCCAGCAAAACCTCCGCAGGGGCAGATACGCAGTATTTT. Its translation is CASKTSAGADTQYF.

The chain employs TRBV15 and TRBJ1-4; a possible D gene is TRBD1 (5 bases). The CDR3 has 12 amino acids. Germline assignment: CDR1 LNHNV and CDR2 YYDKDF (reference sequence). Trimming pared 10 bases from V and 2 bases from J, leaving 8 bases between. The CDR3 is CAMGPTNEKLFF. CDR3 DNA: TGTGCCATGGGGCCCACTAATGAAAAACTGTTTTTT.

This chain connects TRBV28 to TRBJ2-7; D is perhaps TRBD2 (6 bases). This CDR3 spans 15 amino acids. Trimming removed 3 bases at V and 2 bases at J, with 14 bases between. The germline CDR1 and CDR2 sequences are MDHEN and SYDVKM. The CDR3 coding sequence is TGTGCCAGCAGTTTTAGAGGAGGGACGGCCTACGAGCAGTACTTC. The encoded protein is CASSFRGGTAYEQYF.

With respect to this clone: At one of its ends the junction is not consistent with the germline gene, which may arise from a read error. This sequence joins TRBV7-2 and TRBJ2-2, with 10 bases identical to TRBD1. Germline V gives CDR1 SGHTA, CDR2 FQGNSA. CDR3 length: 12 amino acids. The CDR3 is CASSPDRGGLFF. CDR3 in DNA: TGTGCCAGCAGCCCGGACAGGGGGGGGCTGTTTTTT. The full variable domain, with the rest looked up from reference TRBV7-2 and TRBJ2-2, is GAGVSQSPSNKVTEKGKDVELRCDPISGHTALYWYRQSLGQGLEFLIYFQGNSAPDKSGLPSDRFSAERTGGSVSTLTIQRTQQEDSAVYLCASSPDRGGLFFGEGSRLTVL.

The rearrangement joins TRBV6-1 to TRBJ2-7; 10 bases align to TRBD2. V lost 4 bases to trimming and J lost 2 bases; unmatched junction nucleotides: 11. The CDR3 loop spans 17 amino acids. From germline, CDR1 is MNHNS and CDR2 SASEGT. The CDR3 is CASSVWLAGDAPYEQYF. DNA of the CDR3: TGTGCCAGCAGTGTGTGGCTAGCGGGGGACGCGCCCTACGAGCAGTACTTC.

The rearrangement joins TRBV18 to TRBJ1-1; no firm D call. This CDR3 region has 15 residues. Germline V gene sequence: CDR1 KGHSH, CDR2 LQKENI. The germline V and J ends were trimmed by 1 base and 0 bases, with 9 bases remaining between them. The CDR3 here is CASSPLRTMNTEAFF. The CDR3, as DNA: TGTGCCAGCTCACCACTGAGGACTATGAACACTGAAGCTTTCTTT.

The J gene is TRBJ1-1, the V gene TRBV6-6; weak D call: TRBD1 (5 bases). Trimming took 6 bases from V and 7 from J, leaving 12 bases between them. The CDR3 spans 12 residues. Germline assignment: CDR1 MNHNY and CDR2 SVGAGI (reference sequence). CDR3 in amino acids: CASSRGTVEAFF. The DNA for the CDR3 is TGTGCCAGCAGCCGGGGGACCGTTGAAGCTTTCTTT.

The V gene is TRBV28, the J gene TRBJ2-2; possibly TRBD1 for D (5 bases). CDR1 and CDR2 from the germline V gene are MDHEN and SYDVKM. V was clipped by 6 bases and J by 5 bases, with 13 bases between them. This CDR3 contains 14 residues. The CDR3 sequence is CASSLGQGTGELFF. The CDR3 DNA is TGTGCCAGCAGCCTTGGGCAGGGAACCGGGGAGCTGTTTTTT.

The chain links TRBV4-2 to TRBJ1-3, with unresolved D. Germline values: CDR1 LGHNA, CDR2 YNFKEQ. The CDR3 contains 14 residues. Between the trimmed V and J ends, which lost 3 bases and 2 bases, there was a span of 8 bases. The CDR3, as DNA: TGTGCCAGCAGCCAGGGGTTAACTGGAAACACCATATATTTT. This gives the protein CASSQGLTGNTIYF.

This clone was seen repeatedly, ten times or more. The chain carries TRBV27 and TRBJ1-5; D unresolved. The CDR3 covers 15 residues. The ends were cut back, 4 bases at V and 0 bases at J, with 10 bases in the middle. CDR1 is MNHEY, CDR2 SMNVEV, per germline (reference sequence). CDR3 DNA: TGTGCCAGCAGTTGGGCGGCTGATAGCAATCAGCCCCAGCATTTT. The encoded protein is CASSWAADSNQPQHF.

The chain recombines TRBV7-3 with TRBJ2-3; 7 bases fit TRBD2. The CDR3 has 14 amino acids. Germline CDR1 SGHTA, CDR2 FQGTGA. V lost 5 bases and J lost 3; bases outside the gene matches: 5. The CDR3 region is CASSPSGGTDTQYF. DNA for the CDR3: TGTGCCAGCAGCCCATCGGGGGGAACAGATACGCAGTATTTT.

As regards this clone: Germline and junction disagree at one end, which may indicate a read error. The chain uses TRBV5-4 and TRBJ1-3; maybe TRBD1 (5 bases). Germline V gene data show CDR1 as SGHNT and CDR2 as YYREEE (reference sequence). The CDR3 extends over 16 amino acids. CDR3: CASSQEPTGIGNTIYF. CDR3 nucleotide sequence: TGCGCCAGCAGCCAAGAACCTACAGGTATCGGAAACACCATATATTTT. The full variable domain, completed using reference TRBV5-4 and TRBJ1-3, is ETGVTQSPTHLIKTRGQQVTLRCSSQSGHNTVSWYQQALGQGPQFIFQYYREEENGRGNFPPRFSGLQFPNYSSELNVNALELDDSALYLCASSQEPTGIGNTIYFGEGSWLTVV.

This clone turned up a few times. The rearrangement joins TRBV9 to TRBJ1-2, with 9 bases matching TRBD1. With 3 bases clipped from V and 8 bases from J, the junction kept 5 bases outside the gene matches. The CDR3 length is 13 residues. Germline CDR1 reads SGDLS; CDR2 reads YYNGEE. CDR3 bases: TGTGCCAGCAGCGGGGACAGGGTGGAAGGCTACACCTTC. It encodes CASSGDRVEGYTF.

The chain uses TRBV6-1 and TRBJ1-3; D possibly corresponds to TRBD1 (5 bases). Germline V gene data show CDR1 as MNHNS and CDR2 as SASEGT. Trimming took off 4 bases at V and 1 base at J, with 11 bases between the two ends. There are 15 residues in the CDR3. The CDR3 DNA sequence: TGTGCCAGCAGTGGGACACAGTCATCTGGAAACACCATATATTTT. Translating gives CASSGTQSSGNTIYF.

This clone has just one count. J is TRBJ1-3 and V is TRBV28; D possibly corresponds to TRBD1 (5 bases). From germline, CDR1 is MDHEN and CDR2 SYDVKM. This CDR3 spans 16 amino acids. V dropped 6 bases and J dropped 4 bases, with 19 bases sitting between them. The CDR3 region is CASSPPGGIGGNTIYF. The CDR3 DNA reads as TGTGCCAGCAGCCCCCCCGGGGGAATAGGGGGAAACACCATATATTTT.